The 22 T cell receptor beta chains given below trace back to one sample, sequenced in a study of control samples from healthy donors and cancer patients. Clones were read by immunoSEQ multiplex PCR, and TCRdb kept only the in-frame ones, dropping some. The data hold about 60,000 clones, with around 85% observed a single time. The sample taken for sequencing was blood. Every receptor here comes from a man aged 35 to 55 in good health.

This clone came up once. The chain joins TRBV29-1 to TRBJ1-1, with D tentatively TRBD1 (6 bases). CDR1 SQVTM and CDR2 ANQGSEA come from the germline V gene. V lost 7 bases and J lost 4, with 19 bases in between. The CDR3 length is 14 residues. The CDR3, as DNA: TGCAGCGCAGTATCCGGGGGGGCTGGCACTGAAGCTTTCTTT. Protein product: CSAVSGGAGTEAFF.

The CDR3 reads CACTLGRLNTEAFF. The CDR3 DNA reads as TGTGCCTGCACCCTCGGCAGGCTGAACACTGAAGCTTTCTTT. V and J are TRBV30 and TRBJ1-1; D is uncertain. The CDR3 has 14 residues. The germline gives CDR1 GTSNPN, CDR2 SVGIG (reference sequence). Trimming removed 6 bases from V and 0 bases from J, with 14 bases in between.

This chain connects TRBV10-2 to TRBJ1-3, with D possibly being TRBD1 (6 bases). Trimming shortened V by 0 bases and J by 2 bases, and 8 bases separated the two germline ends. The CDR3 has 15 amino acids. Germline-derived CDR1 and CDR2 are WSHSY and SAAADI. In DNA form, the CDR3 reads TGCGCCAGCAGTGAGTCCCAGGGGCCTGGAAACACCATATATTTT. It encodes CASSESQGPGNTIYF.

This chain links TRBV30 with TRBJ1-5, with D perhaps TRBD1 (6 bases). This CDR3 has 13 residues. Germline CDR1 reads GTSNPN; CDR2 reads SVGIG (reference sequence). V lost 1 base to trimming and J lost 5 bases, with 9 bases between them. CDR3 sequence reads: CAWSAGGHQPQHF. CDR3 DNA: TGTGCCTGGAGTGCCGGGGGCCATCAGCCCCAGCATTTT.

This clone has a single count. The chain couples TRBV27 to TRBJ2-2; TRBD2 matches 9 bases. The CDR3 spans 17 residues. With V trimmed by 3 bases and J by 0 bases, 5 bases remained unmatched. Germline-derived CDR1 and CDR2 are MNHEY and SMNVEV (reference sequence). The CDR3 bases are TGTGCCAGCAGTTTCTCTATAGCGGGAGCGAACACCGGGGAGCTGTTTTTT. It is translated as CASSFSIAGANTGELFF.

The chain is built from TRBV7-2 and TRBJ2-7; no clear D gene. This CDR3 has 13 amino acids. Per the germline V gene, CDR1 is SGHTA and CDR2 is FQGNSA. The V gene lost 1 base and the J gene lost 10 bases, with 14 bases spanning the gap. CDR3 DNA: TGTGCCAGCAGCTTAGAGACCCTGAACCCTCAGTACTTC. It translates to CASSLETLNPQYF.

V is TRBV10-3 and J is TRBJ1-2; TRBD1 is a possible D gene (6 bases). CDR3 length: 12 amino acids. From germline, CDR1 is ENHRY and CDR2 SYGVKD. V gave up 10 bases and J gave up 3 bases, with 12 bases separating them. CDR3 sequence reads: CATREGDYGYTF. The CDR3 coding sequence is TGTGCCACCAGGGAGGGGGACTATGGCTACACCTTC.

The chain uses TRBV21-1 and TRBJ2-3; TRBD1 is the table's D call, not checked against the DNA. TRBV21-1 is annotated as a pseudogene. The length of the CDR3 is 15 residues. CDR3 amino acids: CASSKGDRVTDTQYF. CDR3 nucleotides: TGTGCCAGCAGCAAAGGGGACAGAGTCACAGATACGCAGTATTTT.

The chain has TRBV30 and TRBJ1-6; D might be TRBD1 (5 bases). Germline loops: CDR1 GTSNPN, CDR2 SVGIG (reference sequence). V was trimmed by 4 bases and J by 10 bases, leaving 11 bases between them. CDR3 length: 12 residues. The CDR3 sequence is CAWTTGGSPLHF. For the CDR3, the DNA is TGTGCCTGGACCACAGGTGGATCACCCCTCCACTTT.

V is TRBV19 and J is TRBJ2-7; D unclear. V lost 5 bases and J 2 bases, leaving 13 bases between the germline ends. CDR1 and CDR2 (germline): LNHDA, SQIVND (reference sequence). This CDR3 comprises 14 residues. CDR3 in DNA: TGTGCCAGTAGTCCAACCGCCGGTCCCTACGAGCAGTACTTC. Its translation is CASSPTAGPYEQYF.

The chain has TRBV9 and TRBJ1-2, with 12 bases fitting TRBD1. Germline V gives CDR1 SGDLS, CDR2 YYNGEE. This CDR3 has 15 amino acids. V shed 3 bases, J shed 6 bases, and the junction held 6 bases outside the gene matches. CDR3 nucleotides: TGTGCCAGCAGCGCGCTAGGGACAGGGGGCGATGGCTACACCTTC. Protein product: CASSALGTGGDGYTF.

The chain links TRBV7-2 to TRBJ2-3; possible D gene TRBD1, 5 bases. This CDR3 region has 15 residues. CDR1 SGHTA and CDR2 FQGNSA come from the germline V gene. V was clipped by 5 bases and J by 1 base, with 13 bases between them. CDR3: CASSLGASGTDTQYF. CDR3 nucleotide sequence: TGTGCCAGCAGCCTAGGGGCCTCCGGCACAGATACGCAGTATTTT. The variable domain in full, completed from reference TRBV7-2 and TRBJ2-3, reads GAGVSQSPSNKVTEKGKDVELRCDPISGHTALYWYRQSLGQGLEFLIYFQGNSAPDKSGLPSDRFSAERTGGSVSTLTIQRTQQEDSAVYLCASSLGASGTDTQYFGPGTRLTVL.

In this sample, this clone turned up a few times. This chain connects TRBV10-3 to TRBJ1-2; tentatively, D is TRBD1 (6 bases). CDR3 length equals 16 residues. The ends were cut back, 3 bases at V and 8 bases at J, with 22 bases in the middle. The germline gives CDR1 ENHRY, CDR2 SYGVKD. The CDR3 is CAISDPQGRPHLGYTF. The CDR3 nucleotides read TGTGCCATCAGTGACCCACAGGGTCGGCCGCATCTAGGCTACACCTTC.

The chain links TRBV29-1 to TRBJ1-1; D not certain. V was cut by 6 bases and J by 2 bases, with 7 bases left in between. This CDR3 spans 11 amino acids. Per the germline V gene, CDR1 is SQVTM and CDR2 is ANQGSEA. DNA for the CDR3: TGCAGCGTCCCGCGAAACACTGAAGCTTTCTTT. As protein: CSVPRNTEAFF.

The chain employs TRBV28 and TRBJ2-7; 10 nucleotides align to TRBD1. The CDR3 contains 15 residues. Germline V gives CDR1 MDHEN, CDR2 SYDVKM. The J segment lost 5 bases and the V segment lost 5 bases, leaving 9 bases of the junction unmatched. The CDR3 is CASSTLGDRGNEQYF. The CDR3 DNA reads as TGTGCCAGCAGTACCCTGGGGGACAGGGGAAACGAGCAGTACTTC.

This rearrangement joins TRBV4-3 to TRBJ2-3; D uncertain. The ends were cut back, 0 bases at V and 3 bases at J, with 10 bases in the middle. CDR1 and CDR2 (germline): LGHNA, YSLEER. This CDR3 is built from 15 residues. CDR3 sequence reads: CASSQDWATTDTQYF. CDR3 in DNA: TGCGCCAGCAGCCAAGATTGGGCTACGACAGATACGCAGTATTTT.

CDR3 sequence reads: CASSLVTGGNTEAFF. The CDR3 DNA follows: TGCGCCAGCAGCTTGGTGACGGGGGGAAACACTGAAGCTTTCTTT. The chain uses TRBV5-1 and TRBJ1-1, with D perhaps matching TRBD1 (5 bases). The CDR3 is 15 residues long. From germline, CDR1 is SGHRS and CDR2 YFSETQ. The V and J ends lost 0 bases and 2 bases respectively, with 11 bases between them.

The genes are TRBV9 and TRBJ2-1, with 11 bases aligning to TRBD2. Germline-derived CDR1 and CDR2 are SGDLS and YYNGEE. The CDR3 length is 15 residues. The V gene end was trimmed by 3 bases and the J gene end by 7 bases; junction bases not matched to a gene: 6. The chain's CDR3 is CASSAGTSGRNEQFF. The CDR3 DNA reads TGTGCCAGCAGCGCCGGGACTAGCGGTAGGAATGAGCAGTTCTTC. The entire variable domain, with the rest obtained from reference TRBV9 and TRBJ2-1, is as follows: DSGVTQTPKHLITATGQRVTLRCSPRSGDLSVYWYQQSLDQGLQFLIQYYNGEERAKGNILERFSAQQFPDLHSELNLSSLELGDSALYFCASSAGTSGRNEQFFGPGTRLTVL.

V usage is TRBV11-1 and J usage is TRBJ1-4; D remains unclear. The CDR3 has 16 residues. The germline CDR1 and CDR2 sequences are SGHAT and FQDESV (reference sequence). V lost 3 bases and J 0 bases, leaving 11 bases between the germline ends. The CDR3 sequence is CASSFRSATTNEKLFF. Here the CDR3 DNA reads TGTGCCAGCAGCTTCCGTTCCGCAACAACTAATGAAAAACTGTTTTTT.

The CDR3 sequence is CAISDWDSSYEQYF. The DNA for the CDR3 is TGTGCCATCAGTGATTGGGACTCTTCCTACGAGCAGTACTTC. The chain is built from TRBV10-3 and TRBJ2-7; perhaps TRBD2 as D (6 bases). The CDR3 consists of 14 residues. Germline-derived CDR1 and CDR2 are ENHRY and SYGVKD. The V end lost 3 bases, the J end lost 1 base, and 10 bases lay between the germline ends.

The chain's CDR3 is CASSPRLAGGQETQYF. The CDR3 DNA follows: TGTGCCAGCAGCCCCAGACTAGCGGGGGGGCAAGAGACCCAGTACTTC. The chain carries TRBV9 and TRBJ2-5; 14 bases agree with TRBD2. Losses at the gene ends were 4 bases for V and 2 bases for J; bases not matched to a gene: 4. This CDR3 has 16 residues. Germline CDR1 is SGDLS and CDR2 is YYNGEE.

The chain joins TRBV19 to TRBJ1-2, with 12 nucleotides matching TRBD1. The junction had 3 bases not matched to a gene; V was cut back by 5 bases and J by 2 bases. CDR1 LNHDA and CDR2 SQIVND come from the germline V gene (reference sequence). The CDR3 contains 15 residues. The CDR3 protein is CASSQGTGGNYGYTF. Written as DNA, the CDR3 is TGTGCCAGTAGTCAAGGGACAGGGGGCAACTATGGCTACACCTTC.